This T cell receptor beta chain appears in the sequencing data of a study of PD-1 blockade in classical Hodgkin lymphoma. All trial patients relapsed after autologous stem cell transplantation. A remark on this clone: Its specificity is unknown.

Assay: immunoSEQ multiplex PCR; the TCRdb copy retains only in-frame clones and omits some. The table lists fewer than 80,000 clones, over 55% of them singletons, with over 7.5% in the top ten. This CDR3 is built from 12 residues. CDR1 is SNHLY and CDR2 is FYNNEI in the germline V gene. Trimming at V came to 10 bases and at J to 6 bases, leaving 3 bases not matched to a gene. Study outcomes and limitations: At C4D1, TCR diversity had climbed significantly for CD4+ cells, though not for CD8+ cells. The study found complete responders had baseline diversity similar to newly diagnosed patients.

Specimen: peripheral blood mononuclear cells (PBMCs), collected before the second cycle of nivolumab. V is TRBV2 and J is TRBJ1-6; 7 positions agree with TRBD1. This clonotype was obtained from a human donor with classical Hodgkin lymphoma. CDR3 DNA: TGTGCCACCGGACAGGTTAATTCACCCCTCCACTTT. Translating it yields CATGQVNSPLHF.